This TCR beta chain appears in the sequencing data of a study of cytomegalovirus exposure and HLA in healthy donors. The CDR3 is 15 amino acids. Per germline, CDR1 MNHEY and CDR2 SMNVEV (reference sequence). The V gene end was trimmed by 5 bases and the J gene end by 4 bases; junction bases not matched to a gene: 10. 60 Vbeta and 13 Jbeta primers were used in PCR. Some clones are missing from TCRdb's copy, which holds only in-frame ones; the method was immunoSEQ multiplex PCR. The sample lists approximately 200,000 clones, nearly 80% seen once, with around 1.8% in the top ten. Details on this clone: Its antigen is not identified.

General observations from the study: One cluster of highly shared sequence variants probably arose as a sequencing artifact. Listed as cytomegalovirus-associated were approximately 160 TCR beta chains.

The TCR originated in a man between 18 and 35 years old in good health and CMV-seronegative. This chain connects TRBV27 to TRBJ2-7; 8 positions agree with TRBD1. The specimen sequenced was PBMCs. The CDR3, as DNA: TGTGCCAGCAGTACCCCGGGACAGGTTACATACGAGCAGTACTTC. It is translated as CASSTPGQVTYEQYF.